One sample yielded the 30 T cell receptor beta chains listed below, sequenced in a study of CD8 T cells in ankylosing spondylitis. In TCRdb, the 5' RACE reads were re-called with MiXCR into one record per CDR3 protein. The table shows a few hundred thousand distinct CDR3 sequences, with about 10% occurring only once. The sample consisted of blood, either unsorted or a sorted T cell fraction (not recorded which). These receptors all come from a male donor with ankylosing spondylitis or in good health (not recorded which).

The chain uses TRBV24-1 and TRBJ2-5; 7 nucleotides agree with TRBD1. V lost 7 bases to trimming and J lost 3 bases; unmatched junction nucleotides: 10. Germline loops: CDR1 KGHDR, CDR2 SFDVKD. CDR3 length equals 15 residues. CDR3 nucleotides: TGTGCCACCAGCCACAGGGGCCCGGTAGAAGAGACCCAGTACTTC. This translates into CATSHRGPVEETQYF.

The table lists this clonotype with many counts. The chain employs TRBV5-1 and TRBJ2-5; no clear D gene. The CDR3 has 14 amino acids. V was clipped by 7 bases and J by 5 bases, with 18 bases between them. Germline V gives CDR1 SGHRS, CDR2 YFSETQ. CDR3 in amino acids: CASQVMGLGETQYF. CDR3 sequence (DNA): TGCGCCAGCCAAGTGATGGGTTTAGGTGAGACCCAGTACTTC. Filled out from reference TRBV5-1 and TRBJ2-5, the complete variable domain reads KAGVTQTPRYLIKTRGQQVTLSCSPISGHRSVSWYQQTPGQGLQFLFEYFSETQRNKGNFPGRFSGRQFSNSRSEMNVSTLELGDSALYLCASQVMGLGETQYFGPGTRLLVL.

At least ten counts were recorded for this clonotype. This chain connects TRBV5-1 to TRBJ2-2; possible D gene TRBD1, 5 bases. The CDR3 has 14 residues. The ends were cut back, 2 bases at V and 4 bases at J, with 9 bases in the middle. Germline V gives CDR1 SGHRS, CDR2 YFSETQ. The CDR3 sequence is CASSLGASTGELFF. DNA of the CDR3: TGCGCCAGCAGCTTAGGGGCGAGCACCGGGGAGCTGTTTTTT.

The chain joins TRBV7-9 to TRBJ2-2; D gene unclear. V was clipped by 2 bases and J by 4 bases, with 8 bases between them. The V gene's germline CDR1 is SEHNR and CDR2 FQNEAQ (reference sequence). This CDR3 spans 14 amino acids. The CDR3 DNA is TGTGCCAGCAGCTTACTAGTGAGCACCGGGGAGCTGTTTTTT. It specifies CASSLLVSTGELFF.

The chain joins TRBV7-6 to TRBJ2-5; D unresolved. The CDR3 consists of 16 residues. The V end was cut by 1 base, the J end by 2 bases, with 14 bases between. From germline, CDR1 is SGHVS and CDR2 FNYEAQ. In DNA form, the CDR3 reads TGTGCCAGCAGCTTAGAGAACTTGGGATTTCAAGAGACCCAGTACTTC. Residues: CASSLENLGFQETQYF.

There are many counts of this clonotype. This chain uses TRBV12-3 or TRBV12-4 with TRBJ1-3; D gene ambiguous. V shed 3 bases and J shed 4 bases, with 7 bases lying between them. This CDR3 region has 13 residues. The DNA of the CDR3 is TGTGCCAGCAGTTTTCTAGGGGGAAACACCATATATTTT. Amino acids: CASSFLGGNTIYF.

This clonotype was found many times. This chain links TRBV7-9 with TRBJ1-1; D not resolved. This CDR3 region has 13 residues. Germline values: CDR1 SEHNR, CDR2 FQNEAQ (reference sequence). The V gene lost 3 bases and the J gene lost 6 bases, with 11 bases spanning the gap. For the CDR3, the DNA is TGTGCCAGCAGCTTTCTCTCCCCTTCTGAAGCTTTCTTT. Protein: CASSFLSPSEAFF.

The chain carries TRBV24-1 and TRBJ2-2; D remains ambiguous. Looked up from germline, CDR1 is KGHDR and CDR2 is SFDVKD. V gave up 6 bases and J gave up 5 bases, with 6 bases separating them. CDR3 length: 12 residues. In nucleotides, the CDR3 is TGTGCCACCAGTCCTGGGACCGGGGAGCTGTTTTTT. Translating gives CATSPGTGELFF.

At least ten counts were recorded for this clonotype. This chain connects TRBV6-6 to TRBJ1-1; no clear D. The germline gives CDR1 MNHNY, CDR2 SVGAGI (reference sequence). This CDR3 is 11 amino acids long. V was pared by 8 bases and J by 3 bases, with 7 bases between. The CDR3 sequence is CASGTDTEAFF. In DNA form, the CDR3 reads TGTGCCAGCGGCACAGACACTGAAGCTTTCTTT.

The CDR3 reads CASSLGAEAGELFF. CDR3 in DNA: TGTGCCAGCAGTTTAGGGGCAGAAGCCGGGGAGCTGTTTTTT. The gene calls are TRBV27 and TRBJ2-2; tentatively, D is TRBD1 (5 bases). The ends were cut back, 2 bases at V and 6 bases at J, with 10 bases in the middle. Germline V CDR1 and CDR2: MNHEY, SMNVEV (reference sequence). The CDR3 sequence is 14 residues long.

Many counts were recorded for this clonotype. The CDR3 DNA reads as TGTGCCAGCAGTGAACTAGCGGGGGGTTTCTCCGAGCAGTACTTC. Encoded protein: CASSELAGGFSEQYF. V usage is TRBV6-1 and J usage is TRBJ2-7; 11 nucleotides line up with TRBD2. The J segment lost 6 bases and the V segment lost 2 bases, leaving 6 bases of the junction unmatched. The CDR3 has 15 residues. From germline, CDR1 is MNHNS and CDR2 SASEGT.

This clonotype was observed many times. V is TRBV12-3 or TRBV12-4 and J is TRBJ2-7; perhaps TRBD1 as D (5 bases). The CDR3 extends over 13 amino acids. The V end lost 1 base, the J end lost 6 bases, and 10 bases lay between the germline ends. The CDR3 coding sequence is TGTGCCAGCAGTTTAGAGACAGTCTCCGAGCAGTACTTC. It specifies CASSLETVSEQYF.

This clonotype has at least ten counts. Mismatch with germline at one junction end may stem from a read error. J is TRBJ1-1 and V is TRBV6-5; TRBD1 matches at 10 bases. The length of the CDR3 is 14 residues. Germline CDR1 and CDR2: MNHEY and SVGAGI. CDR3 residues: CASSFHPGQGSFLF. CDR3 bases: TGTGCCAGCAGTTTTCATCCGGGACAGGGGTCTTTTTTATTC.

This clonotype was found many times. The chain has TRBV24-1 and TRBJ2-5; 14 nucleotides match TRBD2. The CDR3 loop spans 18 amino acids. In germline, CDR1 is KGHDR, CDR2 SFDVKD. V shed 7 bases and J 5 bases; nucleotides not matched to a gene: 14. DNA for the CDR3: TGTGCCACCAGCCCTGGGACTAGCGGGAGACGATTTGGCGAGACCCAGTACTTC. As protein: CATSPGTSGRRFGETQYF.

This clonotype was observed at least ten times. V usage is TRBV5-1 and J usage is TRBJ2-3; a weak D match, TRBD1 (6 bases). CDR3 length: 14 amino acids. Germline lookup yields CDR1 SGHRS and CDR2 YFSETQ. The ends were cut back, 4 bases at V and 4 bases at J, with 13 bases in the middle. DNA of the CDR3: TGCGCCAGCAGCCTCACAGGGAACCCAGATACGCAGTATTTT. This encodes CASSLTGNPDTQYF.

The rearrangement links TRBV2 to TRBJ2-3; 11 bases match TRBD2. Germline CDR1 and CDR2: SNHLY and FYNNEI. The CDR3 spans 15 residues. With V trimmed by 7 bases and J by 4 bases, 7 bases remained unmatched. The CDR3 DNA reads TGTGCCAGCATAGTACTAGCGGGAGTTGCAGATACGCAGTATTTT. Translation gives CASIVLAGVADTQYF.

The chain joins TRBV28 to TRBJ2-2; either TRBD1 or TRBD2 may fit D (6 bases each). The CDR3 runs to 15 residues. Trimming stripped 6 bases from V and 7 bases from J, with 18 bases between. CDR1 is MDHEN, CDR2 SYDVKM, per germline. CDR3 sequence: CASSPGTPEGGELFF. The CDR3, as DNA: TGTGCCAGCAGCCCCGGGACACCGGAGGGCGGGGAGCTGTTTTTT. Looking up the rest from reference TRBV28 and TRBJ2-2 gives the full variable domain: DVKVTQSSRYLVKRTGEKVFLECVQDMDHENMFWYRQDPGLGLRLIYFSYDVKMKEKGDIPEGYSVSREKKERFSLILESASTNQTSMYLCASSPGTPEGGELFFGEGSRLTVL.

V usage is TRBV7-2 and J usage is TRBJ1-5; a weak D match, TRBD1 (5 bases). The germline V gene has CDR1 SGHTA and CDR2 FQGNSA. The CDR3 loop spans 16 amino acids. The V end lost 4 bases, the J end lost 0 bases, and 13 bases lay between the germline ends. In DNA form, the CDR3 reads TGTGCCAGCAGCTACCTGGGGCCCGATAGCAATCAGCCCCAGCATTTT. It translates to CASSYLGPDSNQPQHF.

This clonotype was seen once. One junction end disagrees with the germline gene, perhaps due to a read error. The CDR3: CVSSFLRGFRTAFF. The CDR3 DNA sequence: TGTGTCAGCAGTTTCCTCAGGGGATTCCGTACAGCTTTCTTT. The chain recombines TRBV12-3 or TRBV12-4 with TRBJ1-1, with D possibly matching TRBD1 (6 bases). The length of the CDR3 is 14 residues.

This clonotype was found many times. This chain joins TRBV5-1 and TRBJ2-3; no reliable D call. This CDR3 region has 16 residues. V was cut by 3 bases and J by 0 bases, with 14 bases left in between. Germline values: CDR1 SGHRS, CDR2 YFSETQ. The CDR3 loop reads CASSWAGRSSTDTQYF. CDR3 sequence (DNA): TGCGCCAGCAGCTGGGCCGGACGATCTAGCACAGATACGCAGTATTTT.

This clonotype was recorded many times. The chain joins TRBV5-1 to TRBJ2-7; 9 bases are shared with TRBD2. Germline V gives CDR1 SGHRS, CDR2 YFSETQ. This CDR3 has 18 residues. The J segment lost 3 bases and the V segment lost 10 bases, leaving 23 bases of the junction unmatched. CDR3: CAEPIAGVGAYFNYEQYF. The CDR3 DNA reads TGCGCCGAACCTATAGCGGGAGTTGGGGCCTACTTTAACTACGAGCAGTACTTC.

The chain uses TRBV12-3 or TRBV12-4 and TRBJ1-2; D remains ambiguous. The length of the CDR3 is 16 residues. V was trimmed by 6 bases and J by 8 bases, leaving 25 bases between them. The CDR3 coding sequence is TGTGCCAGCAGACTAGGGAGGCCGACTCACCTTAGGGGCTACACCTTC. It codes for CASRLGRPTHLRGYTF.

The chain has TRBV7-9 and TRBJ1-3, with no clear D. Germline CDR1 and CDR2: SEHNR and FQNEAQ (reference sequence). The CDR3 consists of 15 residues. V was clipped by 3 bases and J by 4 bases, with 13 bases between them. The CDR3 DNA sequence: TGTGCCAGCAGCTTCACGGGATTCAAAGGAAACACCATATATTTT. It codes for CASSFTGFKGNTIYF.

This clonotype was counted at least ten times. This chain connects TRBV5-1 to TRBJ2-3; D remains ambiguous. The V gene's germline CDR1 is SGHRS and CDR2 YFSETQ. V was trimmed by 4 bases and J by 0 bases, leaving 12 bases between them. This CDR3 region has 15 residues. The CDR3 bases are TGCGCCAGCAGCGACATCCCTGCTAGCACAGATACGCAGTATTTT. Encoded protein: CASSDIPASTDTQYF.

This clonotype was seen many times. The rearrangement joins TRBV5-1 to TRBJ2-7; D is perhaps TRBD1 (5 bases). The CDR3 consists of 14 residues. Germline-derived CDR1 and CDR2 are SGHRS and YFSETQ. V was cut by 0 bases and J by 0 bases, with 7 bases left in between. The CDR3 here is CASSLAGSSYEQYF. For the CDR3, the DNA is TGCGCCAGCAGCTTGGCAGGGTCCTCCTACGAGCAGTACTTC.

This clonotype occurred many times. This sequence joins TRBV20-1 and TRBJ1-3; tentatively, D is TRBD1 (6 bases). Trimming stripped 3 bases from V and 0 bases from J, with 9 bases between. Germline lookup yields CDR1 DFQATT and CDR2 SNEGSKA (reference sequence). This CDR3 is built from 14 residues. This CDR3 is CSARDSFSGNTIYF. CDR3 nucleotide sequence: TGCAGTGCTAGGGACAGCTTCTCTGGAAACACCATATATTTT.

This clonotype was seen only a few times. One base away lies a much larger clone, so this may be a sequencing read error. V and J are TRBV10-3 and TRBJ2-3; D is ambiguous. V gave up 0 bases and J gave up 5 bases, with 3 bases separating them. Per the germline V gene, CDR1 is ENHRY and CDR2 is SYGVKD. The CDR3 has 12 residues. The CDR3 spells CAISESVDTQYF. The CDR3 region has the DNA TGTGCCATCAGTGAGTCGGTAGATACGCAGTATTTT.

This clonotype was counted at least ten times. V usage is TRBV29-1 and J usage is TRBJ1-1, with TRBD1 identical over 7 bases. V was pared by 7 bases and J by 8 bases, with 10 bases of the junction left unmatched. The CDR3 runs 12 residues. Germline CDR1 reads SQVTM; CDR2 reads ANQGSEA. CDR3 in amino acids: CSDGPGTEEAFF. CDR3 sequence (DNA): TGCAGCGATGGACCCGGGACAGAAGAAGCTTTCTTT.

The chain employs TRBV25-1 and TRBJ2-2; 16 bases fit TRBD2. With V trimmed by 4 bases and J by 0 bases, 5 bases remained unmatched. CDR1 MGHDK and CDR2 SYGVNS come from the germline V gene. The CDR3 covers 19 residues. The chain's CDR3 is CASSGGTSGRAANTGELFF. The CDR3 DNA is TGTGCCAGCAGTGGCGGGACTAGCGGGAGGGCTGCGAACACCGGGGAGCTGTTTTTT.

This clonotype was detected ten times or more. The chain couples TRBV20-1 to TRBJ2-1; D is unclear. The V gene lost 2 bases and the J gene lost 5 bases, with 13 bases spanning the gap. Germline V gene sequence: CDR1 DFQATT, CDR2 SNEGSKA (reference sequence). This CDR3 comprises 14 residues. CDR3 in amino acids: CSARPVRVDNEQFF. In nucleotides, the CDR3 is TGCAGTGCTAGACCGGTAAGGGTCGACAATGAGCAGTTCTTC.